This T cell receptor beta chain derives from a study of glioma-infiltrating T cells after dendritic cell vaccination. At the level of the study: Patients received autologous tumor lysate-pulsed dendritic cell vaccination between about 2002 and 2013. The vaccine used monocyte-derived dendritic cells pulsed overnight with autologous tumor lysate.

Sequenced by immunoSEQ multiplex PCR; TCRdb stores in-frame clones only, minus some. The sample holds 100,000 or so clones, 90% seen once. The CDR3 consists of 11 residues. V dropped 5 bases and J dropped 11 bases, with 12 bases sitting between them. Germline loops: CDR1 SNHLY, CDR2 FYNNEI. Specified time point: after dendritic cell vaccination, including at tumor progression/relapse. Sequencing was performed on blood, taken after dendritic cell vaccination. This chain connects TRBV2 to TRBJ1-1, with D uncertain. The receptor was derived from a human donor with glioblastoma. CDR3 sequence reads: CASSPRWWAFF. CDR3 DNA sequence: TGTGCCAGCAGTCCTAGGTGGTGGGCTTTCTTT.